Shown below are 8 T cell receptor beta chains from a single sample sequenced in a study of T cell responses to AZD1222 COVID-19 vaccine. Some clones are missing from TCRdb's copy, which holds only in-frame ones; the method was immunoSEQ multiplex PCR. The data contain 56,000 or so clones, approximately 85% of them singletons. The sample here was peripheral blood, taken on day 0 of AZD1222 vaccination. These receptor sequences come from an adult in good health.

The genes are TRBV28 and TRBJ1-4; no reliable D call. CDR1 is MDHEN and CDR2 is SYDVKM in the germline V gene. Trimming cost V 7 bases and J 5 bases, with 14 bases left between them. The CDR3 runs 14 residues. The CDR3 DNA reads TGTGCCAGCACCGGACCTGAGAGGAATGAAAAACTGTTTTTT. Its protein is CASTGPERNEKLFF.

In this sample, this clone turned up a few times. The rearrangement uses TRBV10-3 and TRBJ1-2, with a tentative D call TRBD1 (5 bases). The length of the CDR3 is 13 residues. V was trimmed by 0 bases and J by 8 bases, leaving 10 bases between them. In germline, CDR1 is ENHRY, CDR2 SYGVKD. CDR3 loop: CAISESDGGGYTF. CDR3 coding DNA: TGTGCCATCAGTGAGTCGGATGGGGGAGGCTACACCTTC.

In this sample, this clone turned up once. The chain links TRBV3-1 (or the pseudogene TRBV3-2) to TRBJ2-2, with D unresolved. The CDR3 runs 16 residues. Trimming pared 4 bases from V and 1 base from J, leaving 13 bases between. Germline CDR1 reads LGHDT; CDR2 reads YNNKEL (reference sequence). The CDR3 region has the DNA TGTGCCAGCAGCCGTAGTCAGGCGGTGAACACCGGGGAGCTGTTTTTT. It encodes CASSRSQAVNTGELFF.

The chain carries TRBV6-1 and TRBJ2-1; 7 bases map to TRBD1. CDR3 length: 15 amino acids. Germline CDR1 is MNHNS and CDR2 is SASEGT. The trim removed 5 bases at V and 5 bases at J, leaving 9 bases unmatched. Here the CDR3 DNA reads TGTGCCAGCAGTACGAACAGGGGCCTAAACAATGAGCAGTTCTTC. This codes for CASSTNRGLNNEQFF.

The gene calls are TRBV5-1 and TRBJ2-7; D gene unclear. CDR1 is SGHRS and CDR2 is YFSETQ in the germline V gene. V lost 0 bases, J lost 3 bases, and 13 bases lay in between. CDR3 size: 15 residues. The CDR3 nucleotides are TGCGCCAGCAGCTTGGGTGGAATTGGGATCTACGAGCAGTACTTC. Residues: CASSLGGIGIYEQYF.

The V and J genes are TRBV6-5 and TRBJ2-5, with 8 bases identical to TRBD2. Germline V gene data show CDR1 as MNHEY and CDR2 as SVGAGI. The CDR3 is 15 residues long. V dropped 6 bases and J dropped 5; count of bases not matched to a gene: 11. Written as DNA, the CDR3 is TGTGCCAGCAGACAAGCCGGGACTAGTAGGGAGACCCAGTACTTC. Translating gives CASRQAGTSRETQYF.

Written as DNA, the CDR3 is TGTGCCAGCAGCCGAGGACGCGGGCTGTTTTTT. It is translated as CASSRGRGLFF. The rearrangement joins TRBV3-1 (or the pseudogene TRBV3-2) to TRBJ2-2, with D uncertain. This CDR3 is 11 amino acids long. In germline, CDR1 is LGHDT, CDR2 YNNKEL (reference sequence). The V gene lost 4 bases and the J gene lost 13 bases, with 10 bases spanning the gap.

J is TRBJ1-2 and V is TRBV11-2; 9 bases align to TRBD1. The CDR3 is 16 amino acids. Trimming took 5 bases from V and 0 from J; bases not matched to a gene: 7. Germline CDR1 reads SGHAT; CDR2 reads FQNNGV. The CDR3 DNA reads as TGTGCCAGCAGCCCGCGGGACAGGGAGGCTAACTATGGCTACACCTTC. It translates to CASSPRDREANYGYTF.